Presented here are 31 T cell receptor beta chains from one specimen sequenced in a study of blood T cell repertoires in COVID-19. Measured with immunoSEQ multiplex PCR; TCRdb has only the in-frame clones, and not every one. The repertoire consists of roughly 200,000 clones, with roughly 81% occurring once and the leading ten covering about 12%. Sequenced: peripheral blood. The receptors were gathered from a woman aged 80 or older with COVID-19, enrolled during active disease.

This clone was observed a handful of times. This sequence joins TRBV19 and TRBJ2-2; 11 nucleotides align to TRBD1. Trimming took 3 bases from V and 5 from J; bases not matched to a gene: 5. The CDR3 runs 16 residues. Germline values: CDR1 LNHDA, CDR2 SQIVND (reference sequence). The CDR3 region is CASSIGQGATTGELFF. The CDR3 DNA reads TGTGCCAGTAGTATTGGACAGGGGGCGACGACCGGGGAGCTGTTTTTT.

This clone appeared once. The chain is built from TRBV14 and TRBJ1-2; 11 nucleotides match TRBD1. V lost 3 bases and J lost 7; bases outside the gene matches: 4. Germline V gene data show CDR1 as SGHDN and CDR2 as FVKESK. The CDR3 contains 14 residues. In DNA, the CDR3 is TGTGCCAGCAGCCACGCTGGACAGGGGGCTGGCTACACCTTC. It yields the protein CASSHAGQGAGYTF. Together with reference TRBV14 and TRBJ1-2, the CDR3 gives the full variable domain: EAGVTQFPSHSVIEKGQTVTLRCDPISGHDNLYWYRRVMGKEIKFLLHFVKESKQDESGMPNNRFLAERTGGTYSTLKVQPAELEDSGVYFCASSHAGQGAGYTFGSGTRLTVV.

This clone was picked up a small number of times. The rearrangement joins TRBV3-1 (or the pseudogene TRBV3-2) to TRBJ2-1; tentative D call: TRBD2 (6 bases). CDR1 LGHDT and CDR2 YNNKEL come from the germline V gene (reference sequence). CDR3 length: 16 residues. Trimming took off 0 bases at V and 6 bases at J, with 15 bases between the two ends. The CDR3 DNA sequence: TGTGCCAGCAGCCAAGATCAGGGAGGCCCCTTCAATGAGCAGTTCTTC. Translation gives CASSQDQGGPFNEQFF.

The chain joins TRBV2 to TRBJ1-3; 7 nucleotides line up with TRBD1. V gave up 1 base and J gave up 1 base; unmatched junction bases: 4. The CDR3 is 16 amino acids. Germline-derived CDR1 and CDR2 are SNHLY and FYNNEI. CDR3: CASSEVYRGSGNTIYF. For the CDR3, the DNA is TGTGCCAGCAGTGAAGTATACAGGGGTTCTGGAAACACCATATATTTT. The entire variable domain, with the rest obtained from reference TRBV2 and TRBJ1-3, is as follows: EPEVTQTPSHQVTQMGQEVILRCVPISNHLYFYWYRQILGQKVEFLVSFYNNEISEKSEIFDDQFSVERPDGSNFTLKIRSTKLEDSAMYFCASSEVYRGSGNTIYFGEGSWLTVV.

This clone was recorded once. V usage is TRBV5-6 and J usage is TRBJ1-5; 8 bases map to TRBD1. The CDR3 loop spans 14 amino acids. The J segment lost 6 bases and the V segment lost 3 bases, leaving 5 bases of the junction unmatched. Per the germline V gene, CDR1 is SGHDT and CDR2 is YYEEEE. The CDR3 DNA is TGTGCCAGCAGCTGGGGGACAGGTGGTCAGCCCCAGCATTTT. It is translated as CASSWGTGGQPQHF. The variable domain in full, with the rest retrieved from reference TRBV5-6 and TRBJ1-5, is DAGVTQSPTHLIKTRGQQVTLRCSPKSGHDTVSWYQQALGQGPQFIFQYYEEEERQRGNFPDRFSGHQFPNYSSELNVNALLLGDSALYLCASSWGTGGQPQHFGDGTRLSIL.

V is TRBV29-1 and J is TRBJ1-1; 7 nucleotides agree with TRBD1. This CDR3 contains 14 residues. V lost 6 bases to trimming and J lost 5 bases; unmatched junction nucleotides: 12. Germline assignment: CDR1 SQVTM and CDR2 ANQGSEA. The DNA of the CDR3 is TGCAGCGTCACAGGGCGACAGGGATGGACTGAAGCTTTCTTT. Translating it yields CSVTGRQGWTEAFF.

The rearrangement links TRBV5-4 to TRBJ1-1, with D possibly being TRBD1 (6 bases). The CDR3 has 16 residues. Trimming shortened V by 5 bases and J by 2 bases, and 19 bases separated the two germline ends. Germline CDR1 and CDR2: SGHNT and YYREEE (reference sequence). The CDR3 region is CASRPGGGLINTEAFF. The CDR3 region has the DNA TGTGCCAGCAGACCCGGGGGGGGCCTGATTAACACTGAAGCTTTCTTT. Looking up the rest from reference TRBV5-4 and TRBJ1-1 gives the full variable domain: ETGVTQSPTHLIKTRGQQVTLRCSSQSGHNTVSWYQQALGQGPQFIFQYYREEENGRGNFPPRFSGLQFPNYSSELNVNALELDDSALYLCASRPGGGLINTEAFFGQGTRLTVV.

This chain links TRBV5-1 with TRBJ2-5, with 9 bases that match TRBD2. CDR1 SGHRS and CDR2 YFSETQ come from the germline V gene. CDR3 length: 15 amino acids. J was trimmed by 5 bases and V by 2 bases; bases with no gene match: 7. CDR3 region: CASSFAGGPLETQYF. The CDR3 DNA is TGCGCCAGCAGCTTTGCGGGGGGGCCGTTGGAGACCCAGTACTTC.

V usage is TRBV5-6 and J usage is TRBJ2-3; 10 nucleotides line up with TRBD2. The trim removed 3 bases at V and 4 bases at J, leaving 11 bases unmatched. The CDR3 is 17 amino acids. Germline V lookup: CDR1 SGHDT, CDR2 YYEEEE. The CDR3 DNA is TGTGCCAGCAGCTGGGGGGATCTAGCGGGAGATGCAGATACGCAGTATTTT. Translating it yields CASSWGDLAGDADTQYF.

This clone was seen a handful of times. J is TRBJ1-2 and V is TRBV14, with D possibly matching TRBD1 (5 bases). Germline V gene sequence: CDR1 SGHDN, CDR2 FVKESK. This CDR3 has 14 amino acids. V shed 0 bases and J shed 4 bases, with 9 bases lying between them. DNA for the CDR3: TGTGCCAGCAGCCAAGAACGGGGGGGCTATGGCTACACCTTC. Amino acids: CASSQERGGYGYTF.

CDR3 amino acids: CASSLLRQGSGELFF. In nucleotides, the CDR3 is TGCGCCAGCAGCTTGCTCAGACAGGGGAGCGGGGAGCTGTTTTTT. J is TRBJ2-2 and V is TRBV5-1; 8 bases match TRBD1. Per the germline V gene, CDR1 is SGHRS and CDR2 is YFSETQ. This CDR3 has 15 residues. The V segment lost 1 base and the J segment 7 bases; nucleotides outside the gene matches: 6.

The CDR3 sequence: CASSFPIERVSYNEQFF. The CDR3 nucleotides read TGCGCCAGCAGCTTCCCTATTGAGCGGGTCTCCTACAATGAGCAGTTCTTC. This chain links TRBV5-1 with TRBJ2-1; a possible D gene is TRBD2 (6 bases). This CDR3 is 17 amino acids long. V was clipped by 2 bases and J by 0 bases, with 15 bases between them. Germline CDR1 reads SGHRS; CDR2 reads YFSETQ.

V and J are TRBV7-6 and TRBJ2-3, with 10 bases fitting TRBD2. This CDR3 has 16 amino acids. CDR1 and CDR2 (germline): SGHVS, FNYEAQ. The ends lost 7 bases at V and 5 bases at J; junction bases unmatched: 12. The CDR3 nucleotides are TGTGCCAGCACCGGAGCGGGAGGGCCTGAGGGAGATACGCAGTATTTT. It yields the protein CASTGAGGPEGDTQYF.

The V and J genes are TRBV6-1 and TRBJ1-1; D may be TRBD1 (6 bases). From germline, CDR1 is MNHNS and CDR2 SASEGT. Trimming removed 1 base at V and 0 bases at J, with 9 bases between. This CDR3 has 15 amino acids. In nucleotides, the CDR3 is TGTGCCAGCAGTGAAGGGGGGGGCATGAACACTGAAGCTTTCTTT. Its translation is CASSEGGGMNTEAFF.

J is TRBJ2-1 and V is TRBV14, with 10 bases identical to TRBD2. With 4 bases clipped from V and 5 bases from J, the junction kept 11 bases outside the gene matches. Germline CDR1 and CDR2: SGHDN and FVKESK. This CDR3 has 17 residues. DNA for the CDR3: TGTGCCAGCAGCCCCCCGAGACTAGCGGGTACGGACAATGAGCAGTTCTTC. Its translation is CASSPPRLAGTDNEQFF.

Here the CDR3 reads CASSHLSGSYEQYF. CDR3 coding DNA: TGTGCCAGCAGTCACCTCTCCGGGTCCTACGAGCAGTACTTC. The chain is built from TRBV28 and TRBJ2-7, with no clear D. The length of the CDR3 is 14 residues. Trimming stripped 5 bases from V and 1 base from J, with 12 bases between. The germline gives CDR1 MDHEN, CDR2 SYDVKM.

The genes are TRBV20-1 and TRBJ1-1; no clear D gene. V was shortened by 3 bases and J by 3 bases, with 8 bases between the two germline ends. This CDR3 contains 12 residues. Germline CDR1 DFQATT, CDR2 SNEGSKA (reference sequence). CDR3 protein: CSASNPDTEAFF. CDR3 nucleotide sequence: TGCAGTGCTAGTAATCCGGACACTGAAGCTTTCTTT.

This rearrangement joins TRBV5-5 to TRBJ2-7; tentative D call: TRBD1 (5 bases). Trimming stripped 2 bases from V and 2 bases from J, with 11 bases between. The CDR3 sequence is 14 residues long. Looked up from germline, CDR1 is SGHKS and CDR2 is YYEKEE (reference sequence). This chain's CDR3 is CASSFVRQTYEQYF. CDR3 bases: TGTGCCAGCAGCTTTGTCAGACAGACCTACGAGCAGTACTTC.

The V gene is TRBV5-4, the J gene TRBJ2-3; maybe TRBD1 (5 bases). Germline V gene data show CDR1 as SGHNT and CDR2 as YYREEE (reference sequence). Trimming cost V 0 bases and J 2 bases, with 7 bases left between them. The CDR3 sequence is 14 residues long. The DNA for the CDR3 is TGTGCCAGCAGCTTGGGACAGAACACAGATACGCAGTATTTT. Amino acids: CASSLGQNTDTQYF.

This chain links TRBV28 with TRBJ1-1; weak D call: TRBD1 (6 bases). The CDR3 sequence is 18 residues long. Germline CDR1 and CDR2: MDHEN and SYDVKM. Trimming took off 1 base at V and 1 base at J, with 19 bases between the two ends. For the CDR3, the DNA is TGTGCCAGCAGTTTATTTCAGGGGCTGGGTACTTCGAACACTGAAGCTTTCTTT. It is translated as CASSLFQGLGTSNTEAFF.

The chain has TRBV5-1 and TRBJ1-2, with 7 bases matching TRBD1. V was pared by 0 bases and J by 2 bases, with 1 base of the junction left unmatched. The CDR3 spans 14 residues. Germline assignment: CDR1 SGHRS and CDR2 YFSETQ. The CDR3, as DNA: TGCGCCAGCAGCTTGGAGGACAGGAACTATGGCTACACCTTC. Its protein is CASSLEDRNYGYTF.

The V call is TRBV7-2, the J call TRBJ1-4, with 8 nucleotides matching TRBD1. Germline CDR1 SGHTA, CDR2 FQGNSA. The CDR3 is 15 residues long. V dropped 2 bases and J dropped 7; count of bases not matched to a gene: 6. CDR3 bases: TGTGCCAGCAGCTTACAGGCCAGGGGGCTTGAAAAACTGTTTTTT. Translating gives CASSLQARGLEKLFF. Filled out from reference TRBV7-2 and TRBJ1-4, the complete variable domain reads GAGVSQSPSNKVTEKGKDVELRCDPISGHTALYWYRQSLGQGLEFLIYFQGNSAPDKSGLPSDRFSAERTGGSVSTLTIQRTQQEDSAVYLCASSLQARGLEKLFFGSGTQLSVL.

The chain links TRBV28 to TRBJ2-3, with 8 bases matching TRBD2. There are 21 residues in the CDR3. Trimming at V came to 5 bases and at J to 0 bases, leaving 22 bases not matched to a gene. CDR1 is MDHEN and CDR2 is SYDVKM in the germline V gene. The chain's CDR3 is CASSHAGGRRGEGTSTDTQYF. DNA of the CDR3: TGTGCCAGCAGTCACGCGGGCGGGAGGAGGGGGGAGGGTACTAGCACAGATACGCAGTATTTT.

This clone showed up just a few times. V usage is TRBV20-1 and J usage is TRBJ2-5; no definite D call. The V and J ends lost 4 bases and 7 bases respectively, with 10 bases between them. This CDR3 has 11 residues. Germline CDR1 reads DFQATT; CDR2 reads SNEGSKA (reference sequence). This chain's CDR3 is CSAIPQVTQYF. DNA for the CDR3: TGCAGTGCTATCCCCCAGGTGACCCAGTACTTC.

The chain carries TRBV2 and TRBJ1-1; D is undetermined. The CDR3 sequence is 13 residues long. Trimming took 6 bases from V and 1 from J, leaving 9 bases between them. CDR1 SNHLY and CDR2 FYNNEI come from the germline V gene. For the CDR3, the DNA is TGTGCCAGCAGGATGGGCCCGAACACTGAAGCTTTCTTT. Protein: CASRMGPNTEAFF. Based on the CDR3 plus reference TRBV2 and TRBJ1-1, the full variable domain is EPEVTQTPSHQVTQMGQEVILRCVPISNHLYFYWYRQILGQKVEFLVSFYNNEISEKSEIFDDQFSVERPDGSNFTLKIRSTKLEDSAMYFCASRMGPNTEAFFGQGTRLTVV.

The chain joins TRBV29-1 to TRBJ2-2; 9 bases agree with TRBD2. This CDR3 has 18 amino acids. Germline CDR1 is SQVTM and CDR2 is ANQGSEA. Trimming at V came to 0 bases and at J to 2 bases, leaving 10 bases not matched to a gene. The CDR3 spells CSVEDSQLGTSNTGELFF. The DNA of the CDR3 is TGCAGCGTTGAAGATAGTCAGCTAGGGACTAGCAACACCGGGGAGCTGTTTTTT.

There are a few counts of this clone. The gene calls are TRBV2 and TRBJ1-5; TRBD1 matches 7 bases. Unmatched junction bases numbered 5, after V lost 5 bases and J lost 7 bases. This CDR3 is 13 amino acids long. The germline V gene encodes CDR1 SNHLY and CDR2 FYNNEI. The CDR3 spells CASSTDRDQPQHF. The CDR3 nucleotides are TGTGCCAGCAGTACCGACAGGGACCAGCCCCAGCATTTT.

V usage is TRBV23-1 and J usage is TRBJ2-7, with D perhaps matching TRBD2 (6 bases). TRBV23-1 is an ORF, with its function uncertain. Trimming stripped 0 bases from V and 6 bases from J, with 18 bases between. The CDR3 consists of 16 residues. The DNA for the CDR3 is TGCGCCAGCAGTCAATCGCGGGACCCCCCACCCCTCGAGCAGTACTTC. It yields the protein CASSQSRDPPPLEQYF.

The chain employs TRBV27 and TRBJ2-7, with D maybe TRBD2 (6 bases). V was trimmed by 5 bases and J by 6 bases, leaving 14 bases between them. The CDR3 runs to 13 residues. The germline CDR1 and CDR2 sequences are MNHEY and SMNVEV (reference sequence). The CDR3 reads CASSPTSAGEQYF. CDR3 DNA sequence: TGTGCCAGCAGTCCGACTAGTGCTGGCGAGCAGTACTTC.

The V call is TRBV19, the J call TRBJ1-5; a weak D match, TRBD1 (5 bases). V lost 1 base and J lost 7, with 8 bases in between. The V gene's germline CDR1 is LNHDA and CDR2 SQIVND (reference sequence). This CDR3 is 13 amino acids long. The CDR3 region is CASSIGRGQPQHF. The CDR3 region has the DNA TGTGCCAGTAGTATAGGTAGGGGCCAGCCCCAGCATTTT. Complete variable domain (other parts from reference TRBV19 and TRBJ1-5): DGGITQSPKYLFRKEGQNVTLSCEQNLNHDAMYWYRQDPGQGLRLIYYSQIVNDFQKGDIAEGYSVSREKKESFPLTVTSAQKNPTAFYLCASSIGRGQPQHFGDGTRLSIL.

V is TRBV2 and J is TRBJ2-2; no reliable D call. V was pared by 7 bases and J by 1 base, with 4 bases between. Germline CDR1 and CDR2: SNHLY and FYNNEI. The CDR3 totals 12 residues. The chain's CDR3 is CASTRNTGELFF. In DNA form, the CDR3 reads TGTGCCAGCACTCGGAACACCGGGGAGCTGTTTTTT.